The 23 T cell receptor beta chains below were found in one sample sequenced in a study of cytomegalovirus exposure and HLA in healthy donors. It was with 60 Vbeta and 13 Jbeta primers that the PCR ran. Profiled with immunoSEQ multiplex PCR; TCRdb holds only in-frame clones, not every one. This sample has 98,000 or so clones, with around three quarters found just once. Material: PBMCs. The receptors were sampled from a human donor in good health.

The rearrangement joins TRBV15 to TRBJ1-1; 8 bases are shared with TRBD1. Germline V gives CDR1 LNHNV, CDR2 YYDKDF (reference sequence). The CDR3 is 16 residues long. The V segment lost 3 bases and the J segment 6 bases; nucleotides outside the gene matches: 12. Here the CDR3 reads CATSRASGRGLSEAFF. CDR3 coding DNA: TGTGCCACCAGCAGGGCCTCGGGCAGGGGGCTGTCTGAAGCTTTCTTT.

This clone was seen only a few times. This chain joins TRBV7-9 and TRBJ2-7; D unresolved. From germline, CDR1 is SEHNR and CDR2 FQNEAQ (reference sequence). CDR3 size: 12 residues. V lost 5 bases to trimming and J lost 3 bases, with 8 bases between them. The DNA of the CDR3 is TGTGCCAGCAGCCTTACAAGCTACGAGCAGTACTTC. Protein product: CASSLTSYEQYF.

The genes are TRBV2 and TRBJ1-5, with D possibly being TRBD1 (5 bases). Deletions cut 5 bases from V and 3 bases from J, with 17 bases between. The CDR3 has 16 amino acids. Germline V CDR1 and CDR2: SNHLY, FYNNEI. The CDR3 DNA reads TGTGCCAGCAGTTCCCCCGCTGACAGCTTCAATCAGCCCCAGCATTTT. Translated: CASSSPADSFNQPQHF.

The V call is TRBV5-4, the J call TRBJ1-4; D gene uncertain. Germline V gives CDR1 SGHNT, CDR2 YYREEE (reference sequence). This CDR3 comprises 15 residues. Deletions cut 4 bases from V and 2 bases from J, with 12 bases between. CDR3 in amino acids: CASSTRLGTNEKLFF. The CDR3 nucleotides read TGTGCCAGCAGCACTAGACTTGGTACTAATGAAAAACTGTTTTTT.

The V gene is TRBV20-1, the J gene TRBJ2-5, with a possible D match to TRBD2 (6 bases). V lost 7 bases and J 1 base, leaving 7 bases between the germline ends. In germline, CDR1 is DFQATT, CDR2 SNEGSKA (reference sequence). This CDR3 is 11 amino acids long. The chain's CDR3 is CSGGLQETQYF. The CDR3 nucleotides are TGCAGTGGGGGACTCCAAGAGACCCAGTACTTC.

The rearrangement joins TRBV4-1 to TRBJ2-7, with 9 bases fitting TRBD1. Germline values: CDR1 MGHRA, CDR2 YSYEKL. This CDR3 is built from 16 residues. The J segment lost 4 bases and the V segment lost 0 bases, leaving 7 bases of the junction unmatched. In DNA, the CDR3 is TGCGCCAGCAGCCAAGATGTGGGGACAGGGAGGTACGAGCAGTACTTC. Protein: CASSQDVGTGRYEQYF.

This clone was counted only a few times. The V and J genes are TRBV2 and TRBJ2-7; a possible D gene is TRBD1 (5 bases). Germline V gene lookup returns CDR1 SNHLY and CDR2 FYNNEI. The V and J ends lost 6 bases and 5 bases respectively, with 14 bases between them. There are 13 residues in the CDR3. In nucleotides, the CDR3 is TGTGCCAGCAGGCCGACAGCAGCTAACGAGCAGTACTTC. This codes for CASRPTAANEQYF. Variable domain in full (rest from reference TRBV2 and TRBJ2-7): EPEVTQTPSHQVTQMGQEVILRCVPISNHLYFYWYRQILGQKVEFLVSFYNNEISEKSEIFDDQFSVERPDGSNFTLKIRSTKLEDSAMYFCASRPTAANEQYFGPGTRLTVT.

This chain joins TRBV25-1 and TRBJ2-5, with D maybe TRBD1 (5 bases). Matching the DNA end better, TRBJ2-7 makes the J call doubtful. The CDR3 spans 15 residues. Per the germline V gene, CDR1 is MGHDK and CDR2 is SYGVNS. The CDR3 bases are TGTGCCAGCAGTGAATCAGGGTGGGACTCCTACGAGCAGTACTTC. Protein: CASSESGWDSYEQYF.

This chain joins TRBV6-5 and TRBJ1-5; no clear D gene. The CDR3 runs to 14 residues. The germline V and J ends were trimmed by 0 bases and 4 bases, with 7 bases remaining between them. CDR1 is MNHEY, CDR2 SVGAGI, per germline. The CDR3 region has the DNA TGTGCCAGCAGTTACTCGACTCAGAATCAGCCCCAGCATTTT. Its protein product is CASSYSTQNQPQHF.

In this sample, this clone turned up once. The gene calls are TRBV11-3 and TRBJ2-3, with 10 nucleotides matching TRBD2. V trimming: 6 bases; J trimming: 0 bases; junction bases outside the gene matches: 6. Germline-derived CDR1 and CDR2 are SGHNT and YENEEA. The CDR3 spans 16 residues. The CDR3 is CASSYSGGPSTDTQYF. The CDR3 region has the DNA TGTGCCAGCAGTTATAGCGGGGGGCCGAGCACAGATACGCAGTATTTT.

The chain combines TRBV5-1 with TRBJ1-2; D is undetermined. Trimming pared 4 bases from V and 4 bases from J, leaving 11 bases between. From germline, CDR1 is SGHRS and CDR2 YFSETQ. This CDR3 comprises 13 residues. DNA for the CDR3: TGCGCCAGCAGCCGCGGAGGGAGCTATGGCTACACCTTC. Its protein product is CASSRGGSYGYTF.

The CDR3 loop is CASSLLTGNQPQHF. The DNA of the CDR3 is TGTGCCAGCAGTTTATTAACAGGCAATCAGCCCCAGCATTTT. The J gene is TRBJ1-5, the V gene TRBV27; no clear D gene. The CDR3 has 14 amino acids. Trimming pared 1 base from V and 2 bases from J, leaving 6 bases between. Looked up from germline, CDR1 is MNHEY and CDR2 is SMNVEV (reference sequence).

The chain combines TRBV7-2 with TRBJ2-7; 7 nucleotides match TRBD1. Germline CDR1 and CDR2: SGHTA and FQGNSA. V was clipped by 7 bases and J by 2 bases; unmatched bases: 5. The CDR3 runs 13 residues. CDR3 bases: TGTGCCAGCACGAGACAGGGTGCCTACGAGCAGTACTTC. Encoded protein: CASTRQGAYEQYF. Full variable domain (outside the CDR3, taken from reference TRBV7-2 and TRBJ2-7): GAGVSQSPSNKVTEKGKDVELRCDPISGHTALYWYRQSLGQGLEFLIYFQGNSAPDKSGLPSDRFSAERTGGSVSTLTIQRTQQEDSAVYLCASTRQGAYEQYFGPGTRLTVT.

V and J are TRBV6-5 and TRBJ1-2; possible D gene TRBD1, 5 bases. The CDR3 is 12 residues long. Germline V CDR1 and CDR2: MNHEY, SVGAGI. The V gene lost 7 bases and the J gene lost 4 bases, with 10 bases spanning the gap. CDR3 amino acids: CASTNGGYGYTF. The CDR3, as DNA: TGTGCCAGCACTAACGGGGGCTATGGCTACACCTTC.

The V gene is TRBV29-1, the J gene TRBJ1-2; 7 nucleotides align to TRBD1. CDR1 and CDR2 (germline): SQVTM, ANQGSEA. V lost 6 bases, J lost 7 bases, and 11 bases stayed unmatched. This CDR3 contains 13 residues. CDR3 sequence (DNA): TGCAGCGTAGATGAGGGGGCAAGGGGTGGCTACACCTTC. Residues: CSVDEGARGGYTF.

V is TRBV6-4 and J is TRBJ1-1; D is unclear. CDR1 is MRHNA, CDR2 SNTAGT, per germline. The CDR3 totals 13 residues. The V gene lost 5 bases and the J gene lost 1 base, with 8 bases spanning the gap. CDR3 bases: TGTGCCAGCAGTAACACCCGGAACACTGAAGCTTTCTTT. It specifies CASSNTRNTEAFF.

The J gene is TRBJ2-3, the V gene TRBV13; no clear D gene. Trimming removed 8 bases at V and 1 base at J, with 7 bases between. Germline loops: CDR1 PRHDT, CDR2 FYEKMQ (reference sequence). The CDR3 extends over 12 amino acids. The CDR3 is CASHRGTDTQYF. Written as DNA, the CDR3 is TGTGCCAGCCACCGGGGCACAGATACGCAGTATTTT.

The chain couples TRBV5-4 to TRBJ2-5, with 10 bases fitting TRBD2. Trimming cost V 5 bases and J 4 bases; bases outside gene matches: 14. The germline V gene has CDR1 SGHNT and CDR2 YYREEE (reference sequence). This CDR3 has 17 residues. Written as DNA, the CDR3 is TGTGCCAGCAGTACGTGGGCTAGCGGGAGAAACGGAGAGACCCAGTACTTC. Translating gives CASSTWASGRNGETQYF. The full variable domain, rest sourced from reference TRBV5-4 and TRBJ2-5, is ETGVTQSPTHLIKTRGQQVTLRCSSQSGHNTVSWYQQALGQGPQFIFQYYREEENGRGNFPPRFSGLQFPNYSSELNVNALELDDSALYLCASSTWASGRNGETQYFGPGTRLLVL.

The CDR3 DNA reads as TGTGCCAGCAGAGCCCTGGCGGAGGGGCAGTATTTT. Translating gives CASRALAEGQYF. The gene calls are TRBV7-2 and TRBJ2-3, with D tentatively TRBD2 (6 bases). The CDR3 has 12 residues. Germline CDR1 is SGHTA and CDR2 is FQGNSA. V was trimmed by 6 bases and J by 11 bases, leaving 15 bases between them. The variable domain in full, completed from reference TRBV7-2 and TRBJ2-3, reads GAGVSQSPSNKVTEKGKDVELRCDPISGHTALYWYRQSLGQGLEFLIYFQGNSAPDKSGLPSDRFSAERTGGSVSTLTIQRTQQEDSAVYLCASRALAEGQYFGPGTRLTVL.

V and J are TRBV5-1 and TRBJ1-4; D is possibly TRBD1 (5 bases). The germline V and J ends were trimmed by 0 bases and 7 bases, with 10 bases remaining between them. The CDR3 is 14 amino acids. The germline CDR1 and CDR2 sequences are SGHRS and YFSETQ. The CDR3 loop is CASSLAGEGEKLFF. CDR3 bases: TGCGCCAGCAGCTTGGCGGGGGAGGGTGAAAAACTGTTTTTT.

This chain connects TRBV5-1 to TRBJ2-7; 7 bases line up with TRBD1. The V gene's germline CDR1 is SGHRS and CDR2 YFSETQ. This CDR3 is built from 14 residues. V lost 7 bases and J lost 2; bases outside the gene matches: 9. The CDR3 loop is CASCLTGNAYEQYF. Written as DNA, the CDR3 is TGCGCCAGCTGCCTGACAGGGAACGCCTACGAGCAGTACTTC. The full variable domain, with the rest looked up from reference TRBV5-1 and TRBJ2-7, is KAGVTQTPRYLIKTRGQQVTLSCSPISGHRSVSWYQQTPGQGLQFLFEYFSETQRNKGNFPGRFSGRQFSNSRSEMNVSTLELGDSALYLCASCLTGNAYEQYFGPGTRLTVT.

The chain employs TRBV4-3 and TRBJ2-7; 10 bases fit TRBD1. CDR1 LGHNA and CDR2 YSLEER come from the germline V gene. V dropped 4 bases and J dropped 12; count of bases not matched to a gene: 6. CDR3 size: 12 residues. CDR3 DNA sequence: TGCGCCAGCAGCCGCGGACAGGGGGAAACGTACTTC. As protein: CASSRGQGETYF.

This chain uses TRBV5-1 with TRBJ2-5; D is unclear. The CDR3 extends over 17 amino acids. CDR1 and CDR2 (germline): SGHRS, YFSETQ. The V and J ends lost 0 bases and 2 bases respectively, with 17 bases between them. CDR3 sequence reads: CASSLGILGAVQETQYF. The CDR3 DNA is TGCGCCAGCAGCTTGGGGATTTTGGGCGCCGTACAAGAGACCCAGTACTTC.